This T cell receptor beta chain was captured in a study of blood T cells in healthy people across ages. Study-level points and caveats: Fewer expanded clones and more diversity marked long-lived versus aged donors.

V lost 4 bases, J lost 5 bases, and 22 bases lay in between. CDR1 is SGHDT and CDR2 is YYEEEE in the germline V gene. The length of the CDR3 is 17 residues. This clonotype showed up just a few times. Its antigen remains unknown. Next came a second PCR, run for about 7 to 12 cycles, which used a sample-barcoded 5' primer along with a J-beta primer mix. TCRdb processed the 5' RACE reads anew with MiXCR; each CDR3 protein has one entry. The table has approximately 1.5 million distinct CDR3 sequences, about 31% seen once. Sequenced sample: blood. The chain recombines TRBV5-6 with TRBJ2-1; the D is unclear. The sequence derives from a woman in her 30s in good health. CDR3 sequence (DNA): TGTGCCAGCAGCCCCAAGACGGGTCAGCGAGTCAACAATGAGCAGTTCTTC. It translates to CASSPKTGQRVNNEQFF.